This note documents a single T cell receptor beta chain sequence. What it recognizes is unknown. PCR used 60 Vbeta primers and 13 Jbeta primers. Profiled with immunoSEQ multiplex PCR; TCRdb holds only in-frame clones, not every one. The data show 120,000 or so clones, about 85% seen once. This CDR3 is built from 15 residues. Trimming shortened V by 0 bases and J by 1 base, and 6 bases separated the two germline ends. The germline gives CDR1 LGHNA, CDR2 YNFKEQ. These data belong to a study of cytomegalovirus exposure and HLA in healthy donors. Study context: Sequencing of approximately 190 million T cells in an earlier analysis found 95 million to 120 million unique TCR beta sequences.

Study-level findings and limits: The authors enumerated over 150 TCR beta chains as linked to cytomegalovirus. Most TCR sequences were seen very rarely across donors, but some public TCRs occurred in many. In a later analysis, compared with equally common non-associated chains, HLA-associated beta chains were more expanded.

This chain uses TRBV4-2 with TRBJ1-4; D not certain. Sequences were obtained from PBMCs. The receptor comes from a man aged 45-60 years in good health and CMV-seronegative. CDR3 DNA sequence: TGTGCCAGCAGCCAAGAGGCGGGAACTAATGAAAAACTGTTTTTT. Translating it yields CASSQEAGTNEKLFF.